The clone carrying this TCR beta chain was observed at least ten times. It was with unique molecular identifiers that the TCRbeta library was prepared. TCRdb fed the PCR reads into MiXCR, producing one record per CDR3 protein. Found here are some 240,000 distinct CDR3 sequences, around 9.7% of them singletons; the top ten hold about 5.4%. Trimming removed 5 bases at V and 4 bases at J, with 15 bases between. This CDR3 contains 14 residues. The germline CDR1 and CDR2 sequences are SGHTA and FQGNSA. These data originate in a study of T-cell reconstitution after alpha-beta-depleted transplantation in children.

The specimen was PBMCs from the stem cell graft donor, collected from the stem cell graft. The V and J genes are TRBV7-2 and TRBJ2-7, with D unclear. The sequence was obtained from a human donor who donated a stem cell graft to a child with SCID. The CDR3 region has the DNA TGTGCCAGCAGCCACCCTGGTCTCGGGTACGAGCAGTACTTC. Its protein is CASSHPGLGYEQYF.